Each of the 3 T cell receptor beta chains below was sequenced from the same sample in a study of blood T cell repertoires in COVID-19. Assay: immunoSEQ multiplex PCR; the TCRdb copy retains only in-frame clones and omits some. The sample contains about 140,000 clones, approximately 80% of which appear only once. The sample comprised peripheral blood. These receptor sequences come from a human donor in a cohort sampled during active COVID-19.

This sequence joins TRBV11-2 and TRBJ2-2; 8 bases line up with TRBD2. Germline-derived CDR1 and CDR2 are SGHAT and FQNNGV. V lost 5 bases to trimming and J lost 7 bases; unmatched junction nucleotides: 6. The CDR3 loop spans 14 amino acids. CDR3 sequence: CASSIGLAGGELFF. In DNA, the CDR3 is TGTGCCAGCAGCATCGGACTAGCCGGCGGGGAGCTGTTTTTT.

V gene TRBV5-1 combines with J gene TRBJ2-1; 8 nucleotides align to TRBD2. J was trimmed by 8 bases and V by 3 bases; bases with no gene match: 7. The CDR3 length is 14 residues. Germline assignment: CDR1 SGHRS and CDR2 YFSETQ. The CDR3, as DNA: TGCGCCAGCAGCTCGTCCTCAGCGGGAGATGAGCAGTTCTTC. This codes for CASSSSSAGDEQFF. Using reference TRBV5-1 and TRBJ2-1 for the parts outside the CDR3, the full variable domain is KAGVTQTPRYLIKTRGQQVTLSCSPISGHRSVSWYQQTPGQGLQFLFEYFSETQRNKGNFPGRFSGRQFSNSRSEMNVSTLELGDSALYLCASSSSSAGDEQFFGPGTRLTVL.

This clone was observed many times. CDR3 DNA: TGTGCCAGCATTAGGACAGGGGTGTACGAGCAGTACTTC. Amino acid sequence: CASIRTGVYEQYF. This rearrangement joins TRBV28 to TRBJ2-7; 9 positions match TRBD1. Germline V gene data show CDR1 as MDHEN and CDR2 as SYDVKM. The junction had 5 bases not matched to a gene; V was cut back by 7 bases and J by 4 bases. The CDR3 is made up of 13 amino acids.